These 13 T cell receptor beta chains originate from one sample sequenced in a study of OX40 agonist ivuxolimab in advanced cancers. TCRdb's copy holds only in-frame clones and misses some; the assay was immunoSEQ multiplex PCR. The sample gives tens of thousands of clones, roughly nine tenths of which show up once; approximately 30% is in the top ten. Material: CD4+ or CD8+ T cells sorted from blood, obtained in a trial of the OX40 agonist ivuxolimab. These receptors were obtained from an adult with an advanced solid tumor such as melanoma, head and neck, liver or kidney cancer.

A word on this clone: This CDR3 fails to terminate in the conserved phenylalanine or tryptophan, so it likely reflects a read error. The DNA is omitted, as the CDR3 cannot be located on it reliably, and the CDR3 follows TCRdb's listing. The CDR3 is CASETTGGLHFL. The chain combines TRBV5-4 with TRBJ2-3; the table names TRBD2, a call not compared with the DNA. Termini included, the CDR3 measures 12 amino acids. Germline assignment: CDR1 SGHNT and CDR2 YYREEE (reference sequence).

This chain connects TRBV11-3 to TRBJ1-1; perhaps TRBD1 as D (5 bases). This CDR3 spans 12 amino acids. Germline CDR1 SGHNT, CDR2 YENEEA. V gave up 5 bases and J gave up 10 bases, with 14 bases separating them. CDR3 nucleotide sequence: TGTGCCAGCAGCCTTCAGGGAGCGGTAGCTTTCTTT. Encoded protein: CASSLQGAVAFF.

This clone appeared a single time. The conserved final phenylalanine or tryptophan is absent from the CDR3, which likely points to a read error. The DNA is omitted, as the CDR3 cannot be located on it reliably, and the CDR3 follows TCRdb's listing. The chain links TRBV14 to TRBJ1-4. With termini counted, the CDR3 has 11 amino acids. Germline V CDR1 and CDR2: SGHDN, FVKESK. This chain's CDR3 is CASSQGPGGTE.

J is TRBJ2-2 and V is TRBV6-5, with unresolved D. Per germline, CDR1 MNHEY and CDR2 SVGAGI. V gave up 0 bases and J gave up 1 base, with 0 bases separating them. The CDR3 contains 13 residues. DNA for the CDR3: TGTGCCAGCAGTTACTCGAACACCGGGGAGCTGTTTTTT. Protein product: CASSYSNTGELFF.

The V call is TRBV18, the J call TRBJ1-5, with no clear D. This CDR3 has 16 residues. Trimming took off 2 bases at V and 5 bases at J, with 16 bases between the two ends. CDR1 and CDR2 (germline): KGHSH, LQKENI. The CDR3, as DNA: TGTGCCAGCTCACCATCGGGTCGGGGTGCTTATCAGCCCCAGCATTTT. Its protein is CASSPSGRGAYQPQHF. Full variable domain (missing parts from reference TRBV18 and TRBJ1-5): NAGVMQNPRHLVRRRGQEARLRCSPMKGHSHVYWYRQLPEEGLKFMVYLQKENIIDESGMPKERFSAEFPKEGPSILRIQQVVRGDSAAYFCASSPSGRGAYQPQHFGDGTRLSIL.

This rearrangement joins TRBV4-3 to TRBJ2-7; tentatively, D is TRBD2 (5 bases). Germline CDR1 and CDR2: LGHNA and YSLEER. The CDR3 sequence is 18 residues long. V lost 5 bases and J lost 2, with 25 bases in between. CDR3 loop: CASSGRRRSVKRTYEQYF. The CDR3 DNA follows: TGCGCCAGCAGCGGGCGACGGAGGTCCGTGAAGAGGACCTACGAGCAGTACTTC.

The chain carries TRBV7-8 and TRBJ2-7; D is unclear. CDR3 size: 14 residues. Trimming shortened V by 1 base and J by 1 base, and 8 bases separated the two germline ends. Germline assignment: CDR1 SGHVS and CDR2 FQNEAQ. CDR3 coding DNA: TGTGCCAGCAGCTTAGGGGCAGTATCCTACGAGCAGTACTTC. Its translation: CASSLGAVSYEQYF.

The V gene is TRBV27, the J gene TRBJ1-1; perhaps TRBD1 as D (5 bases). V was cut by 5 bases and J by 1 base, with 8 bases left in between. The length of the CDR3 is 13 residues. The V gene's germline CDR1 is MNHEY and CDR2 SMNVEV (reference sequence). CDR3 DNA: TGTGCCAGCAGTCAAGGGGCGAACACTGAAGCTTTCTTT. Amino acid sequence: CASSQGANTEAFF.

The rearrangement joins TRBV28 to TRBJ2-1; TRBD2 agrees at 12 bases. The CDR3 covers 15 residues. The J segment lost 4 bases and the V segment lost 5 bases, leaving 3 bases of the junction unmatched. CDR1 and CDR2 from the germline V gene are MDHEN and SYDVKM. The CDR3 loop reads CASSLLAGGYNEQFF. The DNA of the CDR3 is TGTGCCAGCAGTCTACTAGCGGGAGGTTACAATGAGCAGTTCTTC.

The chain recombines TRBV7-6 with TRBJ2-3, with 13 positions matching TRBD2. Losses at the gene ends were 5 bases for V and 2 bases for J; bases not matched to a gene: 10. In germline, CDR1 is SGHVS, CDR2 FNYEAQ. The CDR3 covers 18 residues. The CDR3 DNA follows: TGTGCCAGCAGCCTACTAGCGGGAGGGCAGAGGGCCACAGATACGCAGTATTTT. Amino acid sequence: CASSLLAGGQRATDTQYF.

The gene calls are TRBV30 and TRBJ1-3; unclear D gene. The V and J ends lost 4 bases and 2 bases respectively, with 6 bases between them. The CDR3 loop spans 12 amino acids. Germline lookup yields CDR1 GTSNPN and CDR2 SVGIG (reference sequence). This CDR3 is CAWKRAGNTIYF. The CDR3 nucleotides read TGTGCCTGGAAAAGGGCTGGAAACACCATATATTTT.

By share of the sample, this clone is medium-sized. The chain links TRBV2 to TRBJ2-1; 7 nucleotides line up with TRBD2. CDR1 and CDR2 (germline): SNHLY, FYNNEI. This CDR3 spans 15 amino acids. Germline trimming cut 4 bases from V and 8 bases from J; bases unmatched to any gene: 11. The chain's CDR3 is CASSASRREFDEQFF. Written as DNA, the CDR3 is TGTGCCAGCAGTGCATCGCGGCGGGAGTTCGATGAGCAGTTCTTC.

The V call is TRBV10-2, the J call TRBJ2-1, with 8 bases that match TRBD1. The germline gives CDR1 WSHSY, CDR2 SAAADI. The ends lost 2 bases at V and 0 bases at J; junction bases unmatched: 3. The CDR3 consists of 16 residues. In DNA form, the CDR3 reads TGCGCCAGCAGTGAGCAGGGGGCGGGCTCCTACAATGAGCAGTTCTTC. As protein: CASSEQGAGSYNEQFF.